These 32 T cell receptor beta chains were all obtained from the same sample, sequenced in a study of response to subunit inactivated influenza vaccine. TCRdb reprocessed the RT-PCR reads via MiXCR and lists one record per CDR3 protein. The profile shows about 190,000 distinct CDR3 sequences, about 15% of them singletons. The sample consisted of CD8+ T cells sorted from PBMCs, taken around 5 days after vaccination. The receptor set was obtained from a man aged 50 to 60 who received an inactivated influenza vaccine.

The chain employs TRBV29-1 and TRBJ2-7; D call uncertain. The CDR3 covers 11 residues. Germline CDR1 SQVTM, CDR2 ANQGSEA. V was pared by 6 bases and J by 3 bases, with 9 bases between. The DNA of the CDR3 is TGCAGCGTCCATCTTGGCTACGAGCAGTACTTC. Amino acid sequence: CSVHLGYEQYF.

This clonotype was picked up many times. The chain recombines TRBV29-1 with TRBJ2-3; 10 bases match TRBD2. J lost 5 bases, V lost 0 bases, and 11 bases had no gene match. Germline assignment: CDR1 SQVTM and CDR2 ANQGSEA. This CDR3 has 17 amino acids. DNA for the CDR3: TGCAGCGTTGAAGACGGAGTAGCGGGAGGATATGGAGATACGCAGTATTTT. As protein: CSVEDGVAGGYGDTQYF.

A few counts support this clonotype. V is TRBV11-2 and J is TRBJ2-7; either TRBD1 or TRBD2 may supply D (5 bases each). CDR1 and CDR2 from the germline V gene are SGHAT and FQNNGV. V was clipped by 6 bases and J by 5 bases, with 11 bases between them. The CDR3 length is 12 residues. CDR3 amino acids: CASSLGAHEQYF. The CDR3 nucleotides are TGTGCCAGCAGTCTCGGGGCCCACGAGCAGTACTTC.

This clonotype occurred a few times. The chain couples TRBV7-9 to TRBJ1-2; D is perhaps TRBD1 (6 bases). Germline V gene lookup returns CDR1 SEHNR and CDR2 FQNEAQ (reference sequence). V shed 5 bases and J shed 4 bases, with 11 bases lying between them. The CDR3 runs 13 residues. The CDR3 DNA follows: TGTGCCAGCAGCGTAACAGGGCCCTATGGCTACACCTTC. This sequence encodes CASSVTGPYGYTF.

A few counts support this clonotype. The V call is TRBV4-3, the J call TRBJ2-3; D might be TRBD2 (7 bases). CDR1 LGHNA and CDR2 YSLEER come from the germline V gene. This CDR3 has 16 residues. V was clipped by 5 bases and J by 3 bases, with 18 bases between them. CDR3 in amino acids: CASSSLGGVGTDTQYF. DNA for the CDR3: TGCGCCAGCAGCTCCCTAGGGGGGGTAGGGACAGATACGCAGTATTTT.

This clonotype was seen a few times. V usage is TRBV2 and J usage is TRBJ1-2, with unresolved D. The germline CDR1 and CDR2 sequences are SNHLY and FYNNEI. The V gene lost 8 bases and the J gene lost 2 bases, with 9 bases spanning the gap. This CDR3 is built from 12 residues. DNA for the CDR3: TGTGCCAGCGGCCCACCGAACTATGGCTACACCTTC. Translated, it gives CASGPPNYGYTF.

The genes are TRBV30 and TRBJ2-1; D not certain. CDR1 and CDR2 from the germline V gene are GTSNPN and SVGIG (reference sequence). CDR3 size: 10 residues. V was trimmed by 5 bases and J by 4 bases, leaving 3 bases between them. Here the CDR3 DNA reads TGTGCCTGGCGATACAATGAGCAGTTCTTC. As protein: CAWRYNEQFF.

The V and J genes are TRBV4-2 and TRBJ2-3; D unclear. Between the trimmed V and J ends, which lost 3 bases and 4 bases, there was a span of 11 bases. The CDR3 spans 14 residues. Per the germline V gene, CDR1 is LGHNA and CDR2 is YNFKEQ. The CDR3 is CASSQGRAADTQYF. In nucleotides, the CDR3 is TGTGCCAGCAGCCAGGGTAGGGCCGCAGATACGCAGTATTTT.

The sample holds a few counts of this clonotype. The V call is TRBV11-2, the J call TRBJ2-5; D gene uncertain. The V end lost 1 base, the J end lost 7 bases, and 13 bases lay between the germline ends. Germline lookup yields CDR1 SGHAT and CDR2 FQNNGV. This CDR3 region has 14 residues. The CDR3 loop reads CASSLGGQWWTQYF. The CDR3, as DNA: TGTGCCAGCAGCTTAGGCGGCCAGTGGTGGACCCAGTACTTC.

This clonotype was seen just once. The gene calls are TRBV7-2 and TRBJ2-7; D remains ambiguous. Germline V gene lookup returns CDR1 SGHTA and CDR2 FQGNSA. CDR3 length: 13 residues. The V gene lost 6 bases and the J gene lost 9 bases, with 18 bases spanning the gap. The CDR3 region is CASSPGPRAAQYF. The CDR3 DNA reads as TGTGCCAGCAGTCCCGGGCCCCGGGCGGCGCAGTACTTC.

CDR3 loop: CASSLQVYTEAFF. Here the CDR3 DNA reads TGTGCCAGCAGTTTACAGGTTTACACTGAAGCTTTCTTT. The J gene is TRBJ1-1, the V gene TRBV12-3 or TRBV12-4; D gene unclear. The CDR3 extends over 13 amino acids. V lost 2 bases and J 3 bases, leaving 7 bases between the germline ends.

This clonotype was detected a few times. The genes are TRBV7-9 and TRBJ1-1; D may be TRBD1 (6 bases). The V end was cut by 3 bases, the J end by 13 bases, with 12 bases between. Per the germline V gene, CDR1 is SEHNR and CDR2 is FQNEAQ (reference sequence). The CDR3 covers 11 residues. CDR3: CASSLGAEHFF. DNA for the CDR3: TGTGCCAGCAGCTTGGGGGCAGAGCATTTCTTT.

The rearrangement joins TRBV15 to TRBJ2-5, with D perhaps assigned TRBD1 or TRBD2 (5 bases each). CDR3 size: 16 residues. The V gene's germline CDR1 is LNHNV and CDR2 YYDKDF (reference sequence). With 1 base removed from V and 1 base from J, the gap between germline ends came to 13 bases. The CDR3, as DNA: TGTGCCACCAGCAGAGTTTGGGACCCTAGCCAAGAGACCCAGTACTTC. Amino acids: CATSRVWDPSQETQYF.

This clonotype turned up a few times. The gene calls are TRBV6-1 and TRBJ2-2, with TRBD1 identical over 12 bases. V was clipped by 10 bases and J by 7 bases; unmatched bases: 10. The CDR3 length is 15 residues. Germline values: CDR1 MNHNS, CDR2 SASEGT. CDR3 residues: CATILGQGAIGELFF. The CDR3 nucleotides are TGTGCCACTATACTGGGACAGGGGGCGATCGGGGAGCTGTTTTTT.

This clonotype was observed a handful of times. The J gene is TRBJ2-5, the V gene TRBV6-2 or TRBV6-3; D unresolved. This CDR3 is 14 amino acids long. Trimming cost V 4 bases and J 1 base, with 10 bases left between them. Germline lookup yields CDR1 MNHEY and CDR2 SVGEGT. CDR3 coding DNA: TGTGCCAGCAGTTCTGAACCCACCCAAGAGACCCAGTACTTC. This gives the protein CASSSEPTQETQYF.

This rearrangement joins TRBV6-1 to TRBJ2-7; 7 nucleotides match TRBD1. This CDR3 region has 13 residues. V lost 6 bases to trimming and J lost 5 bases; unmatched junction nucleotides: 7. Germline lookup yields CDR1 MNHNS and CDR2 SASEGT. The DNA for the CDR3 is TGTGCCAGCAGCCACCAGGGGGACAACGAGCAGTACTTC. Protein product: CASSHQGDNEQYF.

A word on this clonotype: It may be a read error: a sequence one base away is much more abundant. The chain links TRBV29-1 to TRBJ2-5, with 8 bases identical to TRBD2. Trimming at V came to 0 bases and at J to 6 bases, leaving 12 bases not matched to a gene. Germline V CDR1 and CDR2: SQVTM, ANQGSEA. The CDR3 loop spans 16 amino acids. The CDR3 nucleotides read TGCAGCGTTGAAGATCTAGGGCGCGGGGGGTACCAGACCCAGTACTTC. Protein sequence: CSVEDLGRGGYQTQYF.

The chain is built from TRBV25-1 and TRBJ2-7, with 9 bases aligning to TRBD1. Germline lookup yields CDR1 MGHDK and CDR2 SYGVNS. This CDR3 is built from 15 residues. Trimming removed 4 bases from V and 6 bases from J; junction bases left unmatched: 10. The DNA for the CDR3 is TGTGCCAGCAGTGCCTCCGGGACAGGGTTGAGCGAGCAGTACTTC. Encoded protein: CASSASGTGLSEQYF.

CDR3 sequence reads: CASSGPGTSGSYNEQFF. CDR3 DNA: TGTGCCAGCAGTGGCCCCGGGACTAGCGGTTCCTACAATGAGCAGTTCTTC. The chain has TRBV2 and TRBJ2-1; 11 bases align to TRBD2. The CDR3 runs 17 residues. CDR1 is SNHLY and CDR2 is FYNNEI in the germline V gene. V lost 4 bases to trimming and J lost 1 base; unmatched junction nucleotides: 6.

This clonotype was detected a few times. The gene calls are TRBV7-9 and TRBJ2-1; D is unresolved. Trimming removed 2 bases from V and 0 bases from J, with 11 bases in between. Per germline, CDR1 SEHNR and CDR2 FQNEAQ (reference sequence). This CDR3 region has 16 residues. For the CDR3, the DNA is TGTGCCAGCAGCTTATTTCCGGCGAGCTCCTACAATGAGCAGTTCTTC. As protein: CASSLFPASSYNEQFF.

The chain links TRBV5-6 to TRBJ2-1; D is undetermined. Germline values: CDR1 SGHDT, CDR2 YYEEEE. This CDR3 contains 12 residues. V lost 4 bases to trimming and J lost 10 bases, with 12 bases between them. CDR3 nucleotides: TGTGCCAGCAGCCCGGTGTCCAAGGAGCAGTTCTTC. It specifies CASSPVSKEQFF.

The chain joins TRBV7-9 to TRBJ2-5, with no clear D. Per the germline V gene, CDR1 is SEHNR and CDR2 is FQNEAQ (reference sequence). The ends were cut back, 5 bases at V and 4 bases at J, with 8 bases in the middle. CDR3 length equals 12 residues. CDR3 bases: TGTGCCAGCAGCCCATGGTCAGAGACCCAGTACTTC. Protein sequence: CASSPWSETQYF. Based on the CDR3 plus reference TRBV7-9 and TRBJ2-5, the full variable domain is DTGVSQNPRHKITKRGQNVTFRCDPISEHNRLYWYRQTLGQGPEFLTYFQNEAQLEKSRLLSDRFSAERPKGSFSTLEIQRTEQGDSAMYLCASSPWSETQYFGPGTRLLVL.

This chain links TRBV4-2 with TRBJ2-7; the D is unclear. This CDR3 is built from 15 residues. V gave up 4 bases and J gave up 2 bases, with 15 bases separating them. Germline CDR1 and CDR2: LGHNA and YNFKEQ. The CDR3 sequence: CASSPGHTMPYEQYF. CDR3 nucleotides: TGTGCCAGCAGCCCAGGCCACACTATGCCCTACGAGCAGTACTTC.

This clonotype was seen only a few times. This sequence joins TRBV2 and TRBJ2-3, with a weak D call TRBD1 (5 bases). CDR3 size: 14 residues. V was pared by 1 base and J by 4 bases, with 9 bases between. Per germline, CDR1 SNHLY and CDR2 FYNNEI. CDR3 DNA: TGTGCCAGCAGTGAAGGAAGGGGCGCAGATACGCAGTATTTT. Its translation: CASSEGRGADTQYF.

This clonotype came up many times. Written as DNA, the CDR3 is TGCAGTGCTAGAGTTCCGGACCGCTACGAGCAGTACTTC. Residues: CSARVPDRYEQYF. The rearrangement uses TRBV20-1 and TRBJ2-7, with D unresolved. The CDR3 covers 13 residues. V was cut by 1 base and J by 3 bases, with 10 bases left in between. Germline-derived CDR1 and CDR2 are DFQATT and SNEGSKA (reference sequence).

Regarding this clonotype: A much more abundant neighbour one base away suggests this may be a read error. This chain joins TRBV20-1 and TRBJ2-1, with TRBD2 matching 14 bases. V lost 0 bases to trimming and J lost 7 bases; unmatched junction nucleotides: 8. CDR3 size: 17 residues. Germline-derived CDR1 and CDR2 are DFQATT and SNEGSKA (reference sequence). CDR3 loop: CSAREPRTSGGRNEQFF. The CDR3 DNA sequence: TGCAGTGCTAGAGAACCGAGGACTAGCGGGGGGAGGAATGAGCAGTTCTTC.

CDR3 amino acids: CATSNRGNQPQHF. For the CDR3, the DNA is TGTGCCACCAGCAACCGGGGAAATCAGCCCCAGCATTTT. The chain is built from TRBV15 and TRBJ1-5, with D hard to call. The CDR3 loop spans 13 amino acids. Germline V gene sequence: CDR1 LNHNV, CDR2 YYDKDF (reference sequence). Trimming removed 4 bases at V and 4 bases at J, with 8 bases between.

This clonotype was observed a handful of times. The chain carries TRBV7-9 and TRBJ1-1, with 7 bases that match TRBD1. The CDR3 covers 15 residues. Germline CDR1 SEHNR, CDR2 FQNEAQ (reference sequence). V lost 4 bases, J lost 4 bases, and 9 bases stayed unmatched. The CDR3 loop reads CASSYGWAGGTEAFF. CDR3 sequence (DNA): TGTGCCAGCAGCTACGGATGGGCAGGGGGCACTGAAGCTTTCTTT.

This clonotype appeared a few times. The rearrangement uses TRBV12-3 or TRBV12-4 and TRBJ1-4; maybe TRBD1 (6 bases). V shed 3 bases and J shed 7 bases, with 12 bases lying between them. The CDR3 consists of 14 residues. CDR3 sequence reads: CASSLHRATEKLFF. Here the CDR3 DNA reads TGTGCCAGCAGTTTGCACAGGGCGACTGAAAAACTGTTTTTT.

This clonotype was seen a few times. The J gene is TRBJ2-7, the V gene TRBV4-3, with TRBD2 identical over 12 bases. This CDR3 contains 19 residues. Germline V gene sequence: CDR1 LGHNA, CDR2 YSLEER. The junction had 9 bases not matched to a gene; V was cut back by 0 bases and J by 0 bases. The CDR3 DNA reads TGCGCCAGCAGCCAAGATCCACTAGCGGGGGGACCAAGCTCCTACGAGCAGTACTTC. It specifies CASSQDPLAGGPSSYEQYF.

This clonotype came up many times. The chain links TRBV7-8 to TRBJ2-1, with 9 bases matching TRBD2. The CDR3 loop spans 15 amino acids. With 5 bases clipped from V and 0 bases from J, the junction kept 2 bases outside the gene matches. The germline V gene has CDR1 SGHVS and CDR2 FQNEAQ. This CDR3 reads CASSVSGSSYNEQFF. CDR3 sequence (DNA): TGTGCCAGCAGCGTTAGCGGGAGCTCCTACAATGAGCAGTTCTTC.

This clonotype was observed a few times. The gene calls are TRBV5-1 and TRBJ2-3; no reliable D call. This CDR3 contains 14 residues. The V end was cut by 0 bases, the J end by 4 bases, with 9 bases between. CDR1 is SGHRS and CDR2 is YFSETQ in the germline V gene. Here the CDR3 reads CASSLVPGPDTQYF. The CDR3 region has the DNA TGCGCCAGCAGCTTGGTCCCGGGCCCAGATACGCAGTATTTT.